A single sample gave rise to the 23 T cell receptor beta chains below, sequenced in a study of shared clonotypes between healthy human individuals. Assay: immunoSEQ multiplex PCR; the TCRdb copy retains only in-frame clones and omits some. This sample has hundreds of thousands of clones, with 80% to 95% found just once. Terminally differentiated effector memory CD45RA+ cells were excluded by CCR7 positive selection of CD45RO-negative cells. Specimen: naive CD8+ T cells sorted from blood. All receptors derive from a man younger than 40 in good health.

This sequence joins TRBV29-1 and TRBJ2-2, with D tentatively TRBD1 or TRBD2 (7 bases each). Trimming cost V 4 bases and J 3 bases, with 18 bases left between them. The V gene's germline CDR1 is SQVTM and CDR2 ANQGSEA. The length of the CDR3 is 16 residues. The CDR3 loop reads CSVVDRVRGDTGELFF. The CDR3 bases are TGCAGCGTTGTAGACAGGGTCCGGGGGGACACCGGGGAGCTGTTTTTT.

This chain links TRBV13 with TRBJ2-5; maybe TRBD1 (5 bases). V was shortened by 3 bases and J by 2 bases, with 10 bases between the two germline ends. Germline CDR1 and CDR2: PRHDT and FYEKMQ (reference sequence). CDR3 size: 14 residues. The CDR3 bases are TGTGCCAGCAGCTTGTTGGCAGGGCAAGAGACCCAGTACTTC. Its protein is CASSLLAGQETQYF.

This chain connects TRBV6-1 to TRBJ2-1; tentatively, D is TRBD2 (5 bases). The CDR3 spans 15 residues. V shed 1 base and J shed 6 bases, with 13 bases lying between them. Germline V gene lookup returns CDR1 MNHNS and CDR2 SASEGT. The CDR3 loop reads CASSEEAGGINEQFF. In nucleotides, the CDR3 is TGTGCCAGCAGTGAAGAGGCAGGAGGTATCAATGAGCAGTTCTTC.

The V gene is TRBV29-1, the J gene TRBJ2-1; the match to TRBD1 covers 7 bases. This CDR3 is 16 amino acids long. Trimming removed 4 bases from V and 0 bases from J; junction bases left unmatched: 9. Germline lookup yields CDR1 SQVTM and CDR2 ANQGSEA. For the CDR3, the DNA is TGCAGCGTTGTTACTTTGGGACAGAGCTCCTACAATGAGCAGTTCTTC. It is translated as CSVVTLGQSSYNEQFF.

The rearrangement joins TRBV7-9 to TRBJ2-3; D may be TRBD1 (6 bases). The V gene's germline CDR1 is SEHNR and CDR2 FQNEAQ (reference sequence). V was clipped by 5 bases and J by 2 bases, with 17 bases between them. This CDR3 has 16 amino acids. CDR3 amino acids: CASSLGALLNTDTQYF. CDR3 coding DNA: TGTGCCAGCAGCCTGGGGGCCCTACTAAACACAGATACGCAGTATTTT.

The table lists this clone with a count of one. The rearrangement uses TRBV6-5 and TRBJ1-2; D is undetermined. The CDR3 length is 14 residues. From germline, CDR1 is MNHEY and CDR2 SVGAGI. V dropped 5 bases and J dropped 3 bases, with 13 bases sitting between them. DNA of the CDR3: TGTGCCAGCAGTGAAGTCGGGCAGTACTATGGCTACACCTTC. It yields the protein CASSEVGQYYGYTF.

The rearrangement joins TRBV6-5 to TRBJ2-7; 9 bases match TRBD1. CDR1 and CDR2 from the germline V gene are MNHEY and SVGAGI. CDR3 length equals 16 residues. Losses at the gene ends were 4 bases for V and 4 bases for J; bases not matched to a gene: 11. CDR3 amino acids: CASSSYKGQGIYEQYF. Written as DNA, the CDR3 is TGTGCCAGCAGTTCTTATAAAGGACAGGGGATTTACGAGCAGTACTTC.

The V and J genes are TRBV25-1 and TRBJ1-3; D may be TRBD1 (5 bases). Germline-derived CDR1 and CDR2 are MGHDK and SYGVNS. The CDR3 is made up of 15 amino acids. V shed 6 bases and J shed 0 bases, with 12 bases lying between them. CDR3 in DNA: TGTGCCAGCAGAAGGGACTCTGACTCTGGAAACACCATATATTTT. This gives the protein CASRRDSDSGNTIYF.

The chain is built from TRBV30 and TRBJ1-4; a weak D match, TRBD1 (5 bases). This CDR3 is 14 amino acids long. V lost 3 bases, J lost 7 bases, and 15 bases lay in between. The V gene's germline CDR1 is GTSNPN and CDR2 SVGIG (reference sequence). Here the CDR3 reads CAWRRGLAGEKLFF. The CDR3 DNA reads TGTGCCTGGAGGCGGGGCTTGGCAGGTGAAAAACTGTTTTTT.

This clone was observed a single time. Other DNA sequences of this sample code for an identical CDR3. The genes are TRBV27 and TRBJ2-7; TRBD2 agrees at 7 bases. CDR1 is MNHEY and CDR2 is SMNVEV in the germline V gene (reference sequence). The CDR3 spans 13 residues. V lost 3 bases to trimming and J lost 3 bases; unmatched junction nucleotides: 2. The chain's CDR3 is CASSLAGDYEQYF. CDR3 nucleotide sequence: TGTGCCAGCAGTTTGGCGGGGGACTACGAGCAGTACTTC.

The chain links TRBV21-1 to TRBJ1-1. TRBV21-1 is labeled a pseudogene. The CDR3 spans 15 residues. The CDR3 here is CASSKPVPGDTEAFF. CDR3 in DNA: TGTGCCAGCAGCAAACCCGTGCCGGGTGACACTGAAGCTTTCTTT.

This chain connects TRBV13 to TRBJ2-1, with 11 bases aligning to TRBD2. Germline lookup yields CDR1 PRHDT and CDR2 FYEKMQ (reference sequence). Losses at the gene ends were 6 bases for V and 6 bases for J; bases not matched to a gene: 7. The CDR3 is made up of 15 amino acids. The CDR3, as DNA: TGTGCCAGCAGGATACTAGCGGGAGCCCTCAATGAGCAGTTCTTC. Translating gives CASRILAGALNEQFF.

This clone turned up a few times. Within the sample, other DNA sequences also encode this same CDR3. The V and J genes are TRBV9 and TRBJ2-2; no firm D call. The V and J ends lost 0 bases and 7 bases respectively, with 7 bases between them. The CDR3 runs 13 residues. From germline, CDR1 is SGDLS and CDR2 YYNGEE. CDR3 bases: TGTGCCAGCAGCGTAGGGTGGAGCGGGGAGCTGTTTTTT. It translates to CASSVGWSGELFF.

This clone occurred once. The rearrangement links TRBV1 to TRBJ1-5; TRBD1, the D gene given by the table, was not confirmed from the DNA. TRBV1 is a known pseudogene. The CDR3 consists of 15 residues. In DNA, the CDR3 is TGCACCAGCAGCCTAACCCCCCACCAGGCCCAGCCCCAGCATTTT. Its protein product is CTSSLTPHQAQPQHF.

The chain employs TRBV10-1 and TRBJ1-5; 8 nucleotides agree with TRBD1. Trimming cost V 8 bases and J 3 bases; bases outside gene matches: 3. The V gene's germline CDR1 is WNHNN and CDR2 SYGVQD (reference sequence). The CDR3 is 13 residues long. The CDR3 loop reads CASQDRDNQPQHF. CDR3 nucleotides: TGCGCCAGCCAGGACAGGGACAATCAGCCCCAGCATTTT.

On this clone: Mismatch with germline at one junction end may stem from a read error. V usage is TRBV7-8 and J usage is TRBJ2-1; D is perhaps TRBD2 (6 bases). Germline CDR1 reads SGHVS; CDR2 reads FQNEAQ. This CDR3 is 15 amino acids long. The CDR3 DNA reads as TGTGCCAGCAGTTTAGGTGGGGGAGCGGGTGGGATGCAGTTCTTC. It yields the protein CASSLGGGAGGMQFF. The full variable domain, completed using reference TRBV7-8 and TRBJ2-1, is GAGVSQSPRYKVAKRGQDVALRCDPISGHVSLFWYQQALGQGPEFLTYFQNEAQLDKSGLPSDRFFAERPEGSVSTLKIQRTQQEDSAVYLCASSLGGGAGGMQFFGPGTRLTVL.

The J gene is TRBJ2-7, the V gene TRBV5-1; D is uncertain. V lost 1 base and J 5 bases, leaving 22 bases between the germline ends. CDR1 SGHRS and CDR2 YFSETQ come from the germline V gene. The CDR3 loop spans 17 amino acids. CDR3 protein: CASSLSLGPVVADEQYF. The CDR3, as DNA: TGCGCCAGCAGCTTGTCTTTAGGGCCGGTTGTCGCGGACGAGCAGTACTTC.

The rearrangement joins TRBV4-1 to TRBJ2-1; 11 bases fit TRBD2. CDR3 length equals 22 residues. Trimming at V came to 2 bases and at J to 7 bases, leaving 25 bases not matched to a gene. CDR1 MGHRA and CDR2 YSYEKL come from the germline V gene. The CDR3 loop is CASSQSPPDELAGDGPWNEQFF. Written as DNA, the CDR3 is TGCGCCAGCAGCCAAAGTCCCCCAGATGAACTAGCGGGAGATGGGCCTTGGAATGAGCAGTTCTTC.

The chain combines TRBV13 with TRBJ2-4; 7 bases line up with TRBD2. Germline V gene lookup returns CDR1 PRHDT and CDR2 FYEKMQ (reference sequence). The CDR3 extends over 14 amino acids. V lost 5 bases, J lost 9 bases, and 10 bases stayed unmatched. CDR3 nucleotides: TGTGCCAGCAGCGCGGGGGACCGGGGCGGCATTCAGTACTTC. Its translation: CASSAGDRGGIQYF.

The chain has TRBV28 and TRBJ2-3; TRBD1 matches at 7 bases. The germline V gene has CDR1 MDHEN and CDR2 SYDVKM. V was clipped by 4 bases and J by 6 bases; unmatched bases: 7. This CDR3 comprises 14 residues. This CDR3 reads CASSSSTGVDTQYF. As DNA, the CDR3 is TGTGCCAGCAGTTCATCAACAGGGGTGGATACGCAGTATTTT.

With regard to this clone: Relative to the germline gene, one junction end is altered; a read error may explain this. The genes are TRBV7-9 and TRBJ1-3, with D hard to call. Germline assignment: CDR1 SEHNR and CDR2 FQNEAQ (reference sequence). The CDR3 consists of 16 residues. The CDR3, as DNA: TGTGCCAGCAGTTTAGAAGTCTCCAGCTCTGGAAACACCATATATTTT. Its protein product is CASSLEVSSSGNTIYF.

The genes are TRBV11-1 and TRBJ2-1; the D is unclear. The germline V gene encodes CDR1 SGHAT and CDR2 FQDESV (reference sequence). This CDR3 has 15 amino acids. V dropped 3 bases and J dropped 0 bases, with 9 bases sitting between them. CDR3 protein: CASSFRQSSYNEQFF. CDR3 nucleotides: TGTGCCAGCAGCTTCCGGCAGAGCTCCTACAATGAGCAGTTCTTC.

The J gene is TRBJ2-5, the V gene TRBV18; the D is unclear. Trimming shortened V by 2 bases and J by 2 bases, and 9 bases separated the two germline ends. This CDR3 has 14 residues. From germline, CDR1 is KGHSH and CDR2 LQKENI. The CDR3 DNA reads as TGTGCCAGCTCACCAGCAACAGAGCAAGAGACCCAGTACTTC. It codes for CASSPATEQETQYF.